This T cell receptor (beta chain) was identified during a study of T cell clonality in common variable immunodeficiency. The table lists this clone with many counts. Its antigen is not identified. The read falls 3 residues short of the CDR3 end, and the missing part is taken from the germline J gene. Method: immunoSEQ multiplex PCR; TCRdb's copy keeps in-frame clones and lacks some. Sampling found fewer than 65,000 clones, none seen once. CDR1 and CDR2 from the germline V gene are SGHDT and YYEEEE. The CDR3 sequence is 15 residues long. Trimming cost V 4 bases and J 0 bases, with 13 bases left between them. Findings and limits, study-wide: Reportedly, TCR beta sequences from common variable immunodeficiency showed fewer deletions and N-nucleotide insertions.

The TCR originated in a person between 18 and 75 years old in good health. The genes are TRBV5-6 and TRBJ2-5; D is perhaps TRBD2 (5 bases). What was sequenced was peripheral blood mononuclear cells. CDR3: CASSLRAAYQETQYF. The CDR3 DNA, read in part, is TGTGCCAGCAGCCTGCGGGCAGCGTACCAAGAGACC.